This entry concerns a single TCR beta chain. Its specificity is not known. CDR3 length: 13 residues. From germline, CDR1 is SNHLY and CDR2 FYNNEI. Between the trimmed V and J ends, which lost 6 bases and 3 bases, there was a span of 9 bases. Caucasian adults living in Nashville, Tennessee, provided all samples. TCRdb keeps only in-frame clones here, not all; method: immunoSEQ multiplex PCR. The sample contains fewer than 3 million clones, about nine tenths of which appear only once. This sample is part of a study of shared clonotypes between healthy human individuals. Study-wide findings and caveats: Represented diversity (both genetic and exposure-history) was limited by the small number of donors.

The chain joins TRBV2 to TRBJ1-3; D may be TRBD1 (5 bases). Input material: naive CD4+ T cells from PBMCs. Subset meaning: CD45RA+ positively selected. The receptor was derived from a man aged 18 to 30 in good health. Some clones in this sample may be carry-over from other donors' samples. CDR3 coding DNA: TGTGCCAGCAGGGGACTCGGTGGAAACACCATATATTTT. It is translated as CASRGLGGNTIYF.